This TCR beta chain stems from a study of beta chain features in type 1 diabetes. The study, taken as a whole, reports: Moderately but significantly shorter TCRB CDR3s were found in Type 1 diabetes patients in all four CD4+ subsets.

The V and J ends lost 6 bases and 0 bases, in that order; junction bases with no gene match: 7. Germline CDR1 is SGHRS and CDR2 is YFSETQ. This CDR3 comprises 15 residues. This clone occurred a few times. The antigen is unknown. The sequenced template was cDNA made from the entire isolated RNA. TCRdb keeps only in-frame clones here, not all; method: immunoSEQ multiplex PCR. The table includes 300,000 to 450,000 clones, around 13% detected once. The clonotype originates from a woman younger than 35 with type 1 diabetes. The chain joins TRBV5-1 to TRBJ1-1, with 8 bases identical to TRBD1. Sequenced input: naive CD4+ T cells from blood. The CDR3 loop reads CASKGQADVNTEAFF. Written as DNA, the CDR3 is TGCGCCAGCAAGGGACAGGCCGACGTGAACACTGAAGCTTTCTTT.